These 27 T cell receptor beta chains were all obtained from the same sample, sequenced in a study of cytomegalovirus exposure and HLA in healthy donors. Researchers ran the PCR with 60 Vbeta and 13 Jbeta primers. Using immunoSEQ multiplex PCR, the repertoire was profiled, and TCRdb retains in-frame clones only, with some absent. Of 95,000 to 150,000 clones detected, 80% appear once; the ten largest clones hold about 9.2%. The material sequenced was PBMCs. The receptors shown here come from a man aged 25-45 years in good health and CMV-seropositive.

The chain employs TRBV4-2 and TRBJ2-3; 8 bases map to TRBD2. Per the germline V gene, CDR1 is LGHNA and CDR2 is YNFKEQ. The CDR3 spans 16 residues. V shed 1 base and J 0 bases; nucleotides not matched to a gene: 3. CDR3 amino acids: CASSQGAGVSTDTQYF. The CDR3 DNA reads as TGTGCCAGCAGCCAAGGAGCGGGGGTTAGCACAGATACGCAGTATTTT.

The genes are TRBV7-6 and TRBJ2-1, with D uncertain. CDR3 length: 11 residues. Germline CDR1 is SGHVS and CDR2 is FNYEAQ. Trimming took 0 bases from V and 9 from J, leaving 3 bases between them. CDR3 nucleotide sequence: TGTGCCAGCAGCTTAGCGAGTGAGCAGTTCTTC. Its translation is CASSLASEQFF.

The V and J genes are TRBV28 and TRBJ1-4, with 7 bases identical to TRBD1. The V segment lost 5 bases and the J segment 2 bases; nucleotides outside the gene matches: 5. The CDR3 sequence is 15 residues long. Germline V lookup: CDR1 MDHEN, CDR2 SYDVKM. The CDR3 sequence: CASSATGPTNEKLFF. The CDR3 region has the DNA TGTGCCAGCAGTGCGACAGGGCCCACTAATGAAAAACTGTTTTTT.

This clone appeared a single time. The genes are TRBV28 and TRBJ1-4, with D possibly TRBD1 on 6 matching bases. The CDR3 loop spans 16 amino acids. Germline CDR1 and CDR2: MDHEN and SYDVKM. Between the trimmed V and J ends, which lost 2 bases and 0 bases, there was a span of 10 bases. CDR3 sequence reads: CASSLRGASTNEKLFF. DNA for the CDR3: TGTGCCAGCAGTTTACGGGGGGCCTCAACTAATGAAAAACTGTTTTTT.

The chain couples TRBV7-9 to TRBJ2-2; D possibly corresponds to TRBD1 (5 bases). The germline V and J ends were trimmed by 5 bases and 0 bases, with 10 bases remaining between them. The germline gives CDR1 SEHNR, CDR2 FQNEAQ (reference sequence). The CDR3 contains 15 residues. The CDR3 bases are TGTGCCAGCAGCCCCCGCAGGGCGAACACCGGGGAGCTGTTTTTT. It specifies CASSPRRANTGELFF.

The J gene is TRBJ1-6, the V gene TRBV9; D unresolved. The CDR3 sequence is 15 residues long. Trimming removed 0 bases from V and 4 bases from J, with 8 bases in between. Germline CDR1 reads SGDLS; CDR2 reads YYNGEE. As DNA, the CDR3 is TGTGCCAGCAGCGTAGAACAGAAGTATAATTCACCCCTCCACTTT. Its translation: CASSVEQKYNSPLHF. Using reference TRBV9 and TRBJ1-6 for the parts outside the CDR3, the full variable domain is DSGVTQTPKHLITATGQRVTLRCSPRSGDLSVYWYQQSLDQGLQFLIQYYNGEERAKGNILERFSAQQFPDLHSELNLSSLELGDSALYFCASSVEQKYNSPLHFGNGTRLTVT.

This clone has just one count. This chain connects TRBV2 to TRBJ1-2; TRBD1 is a possible D gene (5 bases). Trimming cost V 5 bases and J 3 bases, with 16 bases left between them. Germline CDR1 SNHLY, CDR2 FYNNEI. CDR3 length: 15 residues. The CDR3 loop reads CASSFHDRNHYGYTF. DNA for the CDR3: TGTGCCAGCAGTTTCCACGACAGAAACCACTATGGCTACACCTTC.

This clone is a singleton in its sample. The CDR3 sequence: CASSPDMDYGYTF. The CDR3 DNA is TGCGCCAGCAGTCCGGACATGGACTATGGCTACACCTTC. V is TRBV5-1 and J is TRBJ1-2; D may be TRBD1 (5 bases). Trimming cost V 5 bases and J 3 bases, with 11 bases left between them. From germline, CDR1 is SGHRS and CDR2 YFSETQ. The CDR3 length is 13 residues.

The chain carries TRBV25-1 and TRBJ1-3; D call uncertain. This CDR3 has 15 amino acids. Trimming took 3 bases from V and 1 from J, leaving 10 bases between them. Germline V gene sequence: CDR1 MGHDK, CDR2 SYGVNS. CDR3 residues: CASSDRGTSGNTIYF. For the CDR3, the DNA is TGTGCCAGCAGTGACCGGGGTACATCTGGAAACACCATATATTTT.

As to this clone: One end of the junction does not line up with germline, which may come from a read error. V is TRBV6-1 and J is TRBJ2-6, with TRBD1 as a possible D gene (5 bases). Germline assignment: CDR1 MNHNS and CDR2 SASEGT. The CDR3 covers 17 residues. The CDR3 region is CASSEVGGHSGANGLTF. CDR3 nucleotides: TGTGCCAGCAGTGAAGTGGGCGGACACTCTGGGGCCAACGGCCTGACTTTC.

This rearrangement joins TRBV6-5 to TRBJ1-2, with TRBD1 matching 9 bases. The V and J ends lost 6 bases and 5 bases, in that order; junction bases with no gene match: 4. The CDR3 runs 13 residues. Germline V gene lookup returns CDR1 MNHEY and CDR2 SVGAGI. CDR3 sequence: CASRAGTGYGYTF. The DNA for the CDR3 is TGTGCCAGCAGGGCCGGGACAGGGTATGGCTACACCTTC.

This clone has just one count. The genes are TRBV6-1 and TRBJ1-5; 12 nucleotides match TRBD1. The CDR3 covers 15 residues. J lost 4 bases, V lost 8 bases, and 6 bases had no gene match. Germline loops: CDR1 MNHNS, CDR2 SASEGT. The CDR3 here is CASGTGGRRNQPQHF. The CDR3, as DNA: TGTGCCAGCGGGACAGGGGGCAGGCGGAATCAGCCCCAGCATTTT.

This chain joins TRBV18 and TRBJ2-7; 9 nucleotides line up with TRBD2. Per the germline V gene, CDR1 is KGHSH and CDR2 is LQKENI. The CDR3 has 16 residues. V lost 4 bases and J lost 0; bases outside the gene matches: 7. The DNA for the CDR3 is TGTGCCAGCTCACAGACCCCTAGCGGGACCTCCTACGAGCAGTACTTC. It encodes CASSQTPSGTSYEQYF.

This clone came up a few times. The rearrangement links TRBV6-5 to TRBJ2-3; D unresolved. CDR3 length: 13 residues. Trimming pared 2 bases from V and 6 bases from J, leaving 9 bases between. Germline values: CDR1 MNHEY, CDR2 SVGAGI. As DNA, the CDR3 is TGTGCCAGCAGTTACACCCCCGGGGATACGCAGTATTTT. Encoded protein: CASSYTPGDTQYF.

This sequence joins TRBV2 and TRBJ1-1; maybe TRBD1 (6 bases). Trimming took 6 bases from V and 4 from J, leaving 9 bases between them. This CDR3 spans 12 amino acids. Germline assignment: CDR1 SNHLY and CDR2 FYNNEI. CDR3 in amino acids: CASRQTGTEAFF. CDR3 nucleotides: TGTGCCAGCAGGCAGACAGGCACTGAAGCTTTCTTT.

J is TRBJ2-5 and V is TRBV30, with 15 bases lining up with TRBD2. Germline V gene lookup returns CDR1 GTSNPN and CDR2 SVGIG (reference sequence). This CDR3 region has 15 residues. J gave up 5 bases and V 3 bases, and 4 bases lay outside the gene matches. CDR3: CAWRPGLAGGETQYF. In nucleotides, the CDR3 is TGTGCCTGGAGACCTGGACTAGCGGGGGGGGAGACCCAGTACTTC.

The rearrangement joins TRBV5-4 to TRBJ2-5, with 7 bases matching TRBD1. V was clipped by 0 bases and J by 4 bases; unmatched bases: 6. Germline values: CDR1 SGHNT, CDR2 YYREEE (reference sequence). This CDR3 comprises 15 residues. CDR3 coding DNA: TGTGCCAGCAGCTTGGCCAACAGGGGTGGAGAGACCCAGTACTTC. Translated: CASSLANRGGETQYF.

V usage is TRBV5-6 and J usage is TRBJ2-7, with D possibly TRBD2 on 6 matching bases. Germline CDR1 SGHDT, CDR2 YYEEEE. The CDR3 length is 13 residues. The ends were cut back, 2 bases at V and 5 bases at J, with 11 bases in the middle. CDR3 amino acids: CASSFRRGNEQYF. The CDR3 nucleotides are TGTGCCAGCAGCTTTAGACGGGGGAACGAGCAGTACTTC.

This rearrangement joins TRBV2 to TRBJ2-1, with 7 bases lining up with TRBD2. The CDR3 spans 14 residues. Germline V gene sequence: CDR1 SNHLY, CDR2 FYNNEI. With 1 base clipped from V and 6 bases from J, the junction kept 3 bases outside the gene matches. The CDR3 here is CASSEGDYGNEQFF. The CDR3 coding sequence is TGTGCCAGCAGTGAAGGGGACTACGGCAATGAGCAGTTCTTC.

The chain has TRBV10-3 and TRBJ1-1, with 10 bases fitting TRBD1. Trimming removed 4 bases from V and 3 bases from J; junction bases left unmatched: 8. Germline-derived CDR1 and CDR2 are ENHRY and SYGVKD. The CDR3 contains 16 residues. CDR3 sequence: CAISARLGTGDTEAFF. The CDR3 region has the DNA TGTGCCATCAGTGCACGACTAGGGACAGGGGACACTGAAGCTTTCTTT.

The chain is built from TRBV4-1 and TRBJ2-7; maybe TRBD2 (6 bases). Looked up from germline, CDR1 is MGHRA and CDR2 is YSYEKL. The CDR3 extends over 15 amino acids. V shed 4 bases and J shed 3 bases, with 16 bases lying between them. CDR3 region: CASSLGGSGDYEQYF. The CDR3 DNA sequence: TGCGCCAGCAGCCTAGGCGGCTCGGGGGACTACGAGCAGTACTTC.

The J gene is TRBJ2-7, the V gene TRBV11-2, with TRBD1 matching over 10 bases. Trimming cost V 4 bases and J 6 bases; bases outside gene matches: 9. Germline V gene data show CDR1 as SGHAT and CDR2 as FQNNGV. The CDR3 extends over 15 amino acids. CDR3 coding DNA: TGTGCCAGCAGCTCAGAAGGGACAGGGGACGGCGAGCAGTACTTC. Its translation is CASSSEGTGDGEQYF. The whole variable domain, remainder taken from reference TRBV11-2 and TRBJ2-7, is EAGVAQSPRYKIIEKRQSVAFWCNPISGHATLYWYQQILGQGPKLLIQFQNNGVVDDSQLPKDRFSAERLKGVDSTLKIQPAKLEDSAVYLCASSSEGTGDGEQYFGPGTRLTVT.

The chain employs TRBV5-5 and TRBJ2-3; D might be TRBD1 (5 bases). The CDR3 length is 15 residues. The germline gives CDR1 SGHKS, CDR2 YYEKEE (reference sequence). With 2 bases removed from V and 0 bases from J, the gap between germline ends came to 10 bases. The CDR3 region is CASSLKGFSTDTQYF. The CDR3 bases are TGTGCCAGCAGCTTAAAGGGGTTTAGCACAGATACGCAGTATTTT.

The gene calls are TRBV4-2 and TRBJ2-3, with 7 bases lining up with TRBD1. Trimming removed 2 bases from V and 2 bases from J; junction bases left unmatched: 4. Germline V lookup: CDR1 LGHNA, CDR2 YNFKEQ. This CDR3 is 15 amino acids long. The CDR3 here is CASSQTQGDTDTQYF. The CDR3 DNA is TGTGCCAGCAGCCAAACCCAGGGGGACACAGATACGCAGTATTTT.

The chain joins TRBV7-2 to TRBJ2-7; 10 bases fit TRBD2. Germline CDR1 reads SGHTA; CDR2 reads FQGNSA. The V gene end was trimmed by 5 bases and the J gene end by 0 bases; junction bases not matched to a gene: 4. The CDR3 length is 15 residues. The CDR3 sequence is CASSISGGSSYEQYF. The CDR3 coding sequence is TGTGCCAGCAGCATTAGCGGGGGGAGCTCCTACGAGCAGTACTTC.

V usage is TRBV5-1 and J usage is TRBJ2-7, with 14 nucleotides matching TRBD2. Per the germline V gene, CDR1 is SGHRS and CDR2 is YFSETQ. The CDR3 contains 19 residues. Germline trimming cut 7 bases from V and 2 bases from J; bases unmatched to any gene: 17. CDR3 sequence reads: CASATGTSGGTPLTYEQYF. The CDR3 DNA sequence: TGCGCCAGCGCCACCGGGACTAGCGGGGGAACCCCTCTAACCTACGAGCAGTACTTC.

This chain links TRBV9 with TRBJ2-7; D remains ambiguous. Germline V gives CDR1 SGDLS, CDR2 YYNGEE. The CDR3 extends over 14 amino acids. V lost 0 bases and J lost 3, with 10 bases in between. CDR3 loop: CASSVVADNYEQYF. DNA for the CDR3: TGTGCCAGCAGCGTAGTAGCCGATAACTACGAGCAGTACTTC. The full variable domain, with the rest looked up from reference TRBV9 and TRBJ2-7, is DSGVTQTPKHLITATGQRVTLRCSPRSGDLSVYWYQQSLDQGLQFLIQYYNGEERAKGNILERFSAQQFPDLHSELNLSSLELGDSALYFCASSVVADNYEQYFGPGTRLTVT.